What follows describes a single T cell receptor beta chain. No antigen is known for it. These data originate in a study of monozygotic twins with inflammatory bowel disease. Study-wide results and caveats: Healthy co-twins, by inverse Simpson, had higher TCRbeta diversity than their siblings with IBD. Possibly because of limited power, concordant and discordant twins showed no difference in repertoire similarity.

The V gene's germline CDR1 is SGHRS and CDR2 YFSETQ. The CDR3 extends over 15 amino acids. TCRdb re-called the 5' RACE reads; one entry per CDR3 protein, DNA not given. The sample totals about 450,000 distinct CDR3 sequences; its top ten clones hold 2.4%. The specimen sequenced was blood. This sequence was found in a human donor with ulcerative colitis or Crohn's disease, or a healthy co-twin of an affected twin (not recorded which). The chain has TRBV5-1 and TRBJ2-3; TCRdb's D call of TRBD2 is untestable without DNA. CDR3 residues: CASSEIAGVVDTQYF.